The rows below give T cell receptor beta chains drawn from one sample of a study of T cells in narcolepsy. Libraries were prepared by immunoSEQ multiplex PCR; TCRdb keeps only in-frame clonotypes and omits some of them. The sample consists of about 27,000 clones, about 83% of them appearing once. Specimen: CD45RA- memory CD4+ T cells from PBMCs. These receptors came from a human donor with narcolepsy. The CDR3 runs from the conserved cysteine through the conserved F or W. The D gene is left open where the match is weak. Some rows mark clone size as missing; the rest say once, few, many or name a class of expanded clone.

TRBV7-2	TRBJ1-3	14	.	.	TGTGCCAGCAGCTTAGACCCAGGAGGAAACACCATATATTTT	CASSLDPGGNTIYF
TRBV5-1	TRBJ2-1	14	TRBD2	.	TGCGCCAGCAGCATTGGCGGGAGAAGAGATGAGCAGTTCTTC	CASSIGGRRDEQFF
TRBV4-1	TRBJ1-2	17	.	.	TGCGCCAGCAGCCAAGTGGGGAGGCGTGATTATAACTATGGCTACACCTTC	CASSQVGRRDYNYGYTF
TRBV29-1	TRBJ2-1	13	.	.	TGCAGCGCCACAGGGAGCTCCTACAATGAGCAGTTCTTC	CSATGSSYNEQFF
TRBV29-1	TRBJ1-1	13	.	once	TGCAGCGTTGGGGATATGGACTCTTCGGGAGCTTTCTTT	CSVGDMDSSGAFF
TRBV18	TRBJ1-5	14	.	.	TGTGCCAGCTCATCGCAGCTGGCAGATCAGCCCCAGCACTTT	CASSSQLADQPQHF
TRBV7-2	TRBJ1-4	18	TRBD1	.	TGTGCCAGCAGCTTAGGACTAAGCTCCGGGACAGGGTTTGAAAAACTGTTTTTT	CASSLGLSSGTGFEKLFF
TRBV28	TRBJ1-1	14	.	few	TGTGCCAGCATCCCCGGGGGGGGGAACACTGAAGCTTTCTTT	CASIPGGGNTEAFF
TRBV21-1	TRBJ1-1	19	.	.	TGTGCCAGCCATTGCAGCTTGTTCCGGGACAGGGGAGTGAACACTGAAGCTTTCTTT	CASHCSLFRDRGVNTEAFF
TRBV27	TRBJ2-1	16	.	.	TGTGCCAGCAGTTTTTTTGCTAGCGTAGCCTACAATGAGCAGTTCTTC	CASSFFASVAYNEQFF
TRBV6-6	TRBJ1-1	11	.	once	TGTGCCAACAGTTACGTAGGCGAAGCTTTCTTT	CANSYVGEAFF
TRBV28	TRBJ1-2	12	.	.	TGTGCCAGCAGTTTAGCCGTCGAAGGCTACACCTTC	CASSLAVEGYTF
TRBV5-6	TRBJ1-1	13	.	.	TGTGCCAGCAGCTTATCACTGACAGTTGAAGCTTTCTTT	CASSLSLTVEAFF
TRBV19	TRBJ2-3	14	.	.	TGTGCCAGTAGTATAATGGGTAGCACAGATACGCAGTATTTT	CASSIMGSTDTQYF
TRBV28	TRBJ1-2	12	.	.	TGTGCCAGCAGTTCCCGGTGGAATGGCTACACCTTC	CASSSRWNGYTF
TRBV28	TRBJ1-3	13	.	.	TGTGCCAGCAGTTTAGTTCGAGGAAACACCATATATTTT	CASSLVRGNTIYF
TRBV27	TRBJ2-2	15	.	.	TGTGCCAGCAGGGAGCGGGCCGTATACACCGGGGAGCTGTTTTTT	CASRERAVYTGELFF
TRBV14	TRBJ1-6	15	.	.	TGTGCCAGCAGCCAATCCGGGTTGAATAATTCACCCCTCCACTTT	CASSQSGLNNSPLHF
TRBV7-8	TRBJ1-2	15	.	.	TGTGCCAGCAGCTTAGCCCCATCGGGCTTCTATGGCTACACCTTC	CASSLAPSGFYGYTF
TRBV7-2	TRBJ2-1	14	TRBD2	.	TGTGCCAGCAGCTTTACTAGCGGGAGCAATGAGCAGTTCTTC	CASSFTSGSNEQFF
TRBV29-1	TRBJ2-3	12	.	.	TGCAGCGTTGACACGACCGTGAATACGCAGTATTTT	CSVDTTVNTQYF
TRBV6-6	TRBJ1-5	15	.	.	TGTGCCAGCAGGGAGGCAGGGTATAGCAATCAGCCCCAGCATTTT	CASREAGYSNQPQHF
TRBV2	TRBJ2-3	17	.	.	TGTGCCAGCAGTACACTCCGGGACTCGGCGGGCACAGATACGCAGTATTTT	CASSTLRDSAGTDTQYF
TRBV29-1	TRBJ2-2	14	TRBD1	.	TGCAGCACCTCGGGACAGAGAAACACCGGGGAGCTGTTTTTT	CSTSGQRNTGELFF
TRBV28	TRBJ1-6	14	TRBD1	.	TGTGCCAGCAACCCGAGGACAGGGAGAATAACCCTCCACTTT	CASNPRTGRITLHF
TRBV18	TRBJ1-4	13	.	once	TGTGCCAGCTCACCTGACAGTAATGAAAAACTGTTTTTT	CASSPDSNEKLFF
TRBV5-1	TRBJ1-1	17	TRBD1	large	TGCGCCAGCAGCCCTGGGATCAGGGGGCGGGAGTCCACTGAAGCTTTCTTT	CASSPGIRGRESTEAFF
TRBV7-6	TRBJ2-3	17	TRBD2	.	TGTGCCAGCAGCTTAGGGCCAGCGGGGGCAGGCACAGATACGCAGTATTTT	CASSLGPAGAGTDTQYF
TRBV14	TRBJ1-2	16	.	.	TGTGCCAGCAGCCCTTTAAGATCGACAGGACACTATGGCTACACCTTC	CASSPLRSTGHYGYTF
TRBV5-6	TRBJ2-1	13	.	.	TGTGCCAGCAGCGTTGGGACGAGAGATGAGCAGTTCTTC	CASSVGTRDEQFF
TRBV7-9	TRBJ1-1	14	TRBD1	.	TGTGCCAGCAGCCCTACAGGGGTCGTCACTGAAGCTTTCTTT	CASSPTGVVTEAFF
TRBV27	TRBJ1-2	20	TRBD1	.	TGTGCCAGCAGTTTTAGGCAAGCTGCCCCGGGACAGGGGTATAACTATGGCTACACCTTC	CASSFRQAAPGQGYNYGYTF
TRBV18	TRBJ2-1	18	TRBD2	.	TGTGCCAGCTCACCACTTGTACTAGCGGGAACCGACGCCAATGAGCAGTTCTTC	CASSPLVLAGTDANEQFF
TRBV19	TRBJ1-1	14	.	.	TGTGCCAGTGACGAGCCAGGGTTGAACACTGAAGCTTTCTTT	CASDEPGLNTEAFF
TRBV28	TRBJ2-5	15	TRBD1	.	TGTGCCAGCAGTCCGAACCGGGACAGGCTAAAGACCCAGTACTTC	CASSPNRDRLKTQYF
TRBV9	TRBJ2-2	18	TRBD1	.	TGTGCCAGCAGCGTAGACCTTTCGACAGGGATGGTTGTCGGGGAGCTGTTTTTT	CASSVDLSTGMVVGELFF
TRBV27	TRBJ2-3	15	.	.	TGTGCCAGCAGTCCGATGACCCTTAGCACAGATACGCAGTATTTT	CASSPMTLSTDTQYF
TRBV19	TRBJ1-5	14	.	.	TGTGCCAGTAGTAATAGACAGCTCAATCAGCCCCAGCATTTT	CASSNRQLNQPQHF
TRBV19	TRBJ2-5	13	.	.	TGTGCCAGTAGTGGGACAAGACAAGAGACCCAGTACTTC	CASSGTRQETQYF
TRBV7-9	TRBJ1-5	15	.	.	TGTGCCAGCAGTGGGGTTGGGGGGGCTTATCAGCCCCAGCATTTT	CASSGVGGAYQPQHF
TRBV5-4	TRBJ2-6	17	.	.	TGTGCCAGCAGCTTGTCCGATAAGCTCTCTGGGGCCAACGTCCTGACTTTC	CASSLSDKLSGANVLTF
TRBV9	TRBJ2-1	13	.	.	TGTGCCAGCAGCGTAGCTATTCACAATGAGCAGTTCTTC	CASSVAIHNEQFF
TRBV28	TRBJ2-2	16	TRBD2	once	TGTGCCAGCAGCCATACAGCGGGAGGGGGGACCGGGGAGCTGTTTTTT	CASSHTAGGGTGELFF
TRBV7-6	TRBJ2-2	16	TRBD1	.	TGTGCCAGCAGCTTGCCTCCGACAGGGCAAACCGGGGAGCTGTTTTTT	CASSLPPTGQTGELFF
TRBV28	TRBJ1-5	13	.	.	TGTGCCAGCAGTTTAGGGGGAGCTCAGCCCCAGCATTTT	CASSLGGAQPQHF
TRBV19	TRBJ1-4	11	.	once	TGTGCCAGTAGTGTGCGTGAAAAACTGTTTTTT	CASSVREKLFF
TRBV4-3	TRBJ2-3	14	.	few	TGCGCCAGCAGCCAAGATTCGGGGACAGATACGCAGTATTTT	CASSQDSGTDTQYF
TRBV10-3	TRBJ2-7	16	TRBD2	.	TGTGCCGCCGCTTCCGGGACTAGCGGGAGGCCCTACGAGCAGTACTTC	CAAASGTSGRPYEQYF
TRBV7-2	TRBJ2-6	18	.	.	TGTGCCAGCTCAAATATGAGGGGTCTATCATCTGGGGCCAACGTCCTGACTTTC	CASSNMRGLSSGANVLTF
TRBV6-6	TRBJ1-3	14	.	.	TGTGCCAGCAGTTACTCCGAATCTGGAAACACCATATATTTT	CASSYSESGNTIYF
TRBV4-2	TRBJ2-2	18	TRBD1	.	TGTGCCAGCAGCCAAGATCGCAGAGTAGGGGGCAACACCGGGGAGCTGTTTTTT	CASSQDRRVGGNTGELFF
TRBV4-2	TRBJ2-1	14	.	.	TGTGCCAGCAGCCAAGAAATCCTCGTGCATGAGCAGTTCTTC	CASSQEILVHEQFF
TRBV4-1	TRBJ2-2	16	.	.	TGCGCCAGCAGCCACGGAGGGGAACTTAACACCGGGGAGCTGTTTTTT	CASSHGGELNTGELFF
TRBV7-8	TRBJ2-3	16	.	.	TGTGCCAGCAGAAACTACGGAGGAACTAGCACAGATACGCAGTATTTT	CASRNYGGTSTDTQYF
TRBV29-1	TRBJ2-1	16	.	.	TGCAGCGTTAGGCTCGGTGGGGGGCCCCGCGGAAATGAGCAGTTCTTC	CSVRLGGGPRGNEQFF